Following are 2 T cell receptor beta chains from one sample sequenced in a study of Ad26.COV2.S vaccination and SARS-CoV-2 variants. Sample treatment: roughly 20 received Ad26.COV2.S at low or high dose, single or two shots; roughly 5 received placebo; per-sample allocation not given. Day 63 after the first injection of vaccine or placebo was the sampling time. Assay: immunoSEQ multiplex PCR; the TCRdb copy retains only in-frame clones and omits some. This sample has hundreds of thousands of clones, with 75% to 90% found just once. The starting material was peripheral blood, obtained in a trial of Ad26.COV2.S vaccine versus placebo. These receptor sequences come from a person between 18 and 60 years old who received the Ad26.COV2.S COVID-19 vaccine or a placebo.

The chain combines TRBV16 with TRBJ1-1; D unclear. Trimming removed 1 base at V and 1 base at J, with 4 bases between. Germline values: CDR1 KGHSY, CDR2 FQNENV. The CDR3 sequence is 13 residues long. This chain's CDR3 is CASSQFENTEAFF. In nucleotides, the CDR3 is TGTGCCAGCAGCCAATTTGAGAACACTGAAGCTTTCTTT. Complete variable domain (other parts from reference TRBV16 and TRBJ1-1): GEEVAQTPKHLVRGEGQKAKLYCAPIKGHSYVFWYQQVLKNEFKFLISFQNENVFDETGMPKERFSAKCLPNSPCSLEIQATKLEDSAVYFCASSQFENTEAFFGQGTRLTVV.

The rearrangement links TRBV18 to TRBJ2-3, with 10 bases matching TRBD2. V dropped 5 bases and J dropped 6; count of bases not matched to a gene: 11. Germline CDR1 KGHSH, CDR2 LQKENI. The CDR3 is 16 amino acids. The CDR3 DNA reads TGTGCCAGCTCAAGCCTAGCGGGGGCGAAGACGGATACGCAGTATTTT. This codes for CASSSLAGAKTDTQYF.